Shown below are 15 T cell receptor beta chains from a single sample sequenced in a study of PD-1 blockade in mismatch repair-deficient tumors. Some clones are missing from TCRdb's copy, which holds only in-frame ones; the method was immunoSEQ multiplex PCR. The profile shows about 49,000 clones, 77% of them singletons. The source was PBMCs, collected before pembrolizumab treatment. These receptors all stem from an adult with mismatch repair-deficient cancer.

The chain combines TRBV11-1 with TRBJ2-7; the D gene could be TRBD1 or TRBD2 (5 bases each). In germline, CDR1 is SGHAT, CDR2 FQDESV (reference sequence). The V end lost 5 bases, the J end lost 3 bases, and 11 bases lay between the germline ends. The CDR3 covers 13 residues. CDR3: CASSPRDVYEQYF. DNA of the CDR3: TGTGCCAGCAGCCCCCGGGACGTCTACGAGCAGTACTTC. Complete variable domain (other parts from reference TRBV11-1 and TRBJ2-7): EAEVAQSPRYKITEKSQAVAFWCDPISGHATLYWYRQILGQGPELLVQFQDESVVDDSQLPKDRFSAERLKGVDSTLKIQPAELGDSAMYLCASSPRDVYEQYFGPGTRLTVT.

This clone was observed once. The rearrangement links TRBV5-1 to TRBJ2-3; 12 bases match TRBD2. After removal of 4 bases from V and 0 bases from J, the junction contained 6 bases not matched to a gene. The V gene's germline CDR1 is SGHRS and CDR2 YFSETQ. CDR3 size: 17 residues. CDR3 DNA sequence: TGCGCCAGCAGCCCTGGACTAGCGGGATCTAGCACAGATACGCAGTATTTT. Its protein is CASSPGLAGSSTDTQYF.

This clone was observed a handful of times. This chain joins TRBV30 and TRBJ2-2; TRBD1 matches 7 bases. The J segment lost 1 base and the V segment lost 4 bases, leaving 3 bases of the junction unmatched. The V gene's germline CDR1 is GTSNPN and CDR2 SVGIG (reference sequence). This CDR3 has 14 amino acids. The CDR3 is CAWTRTGNTGELFF. The CDR3 DNA is TGTGCCTGGACCAGGACAGGGAACACCGGGGAGCTGTTTTTT.

The chain combines TRBV7-8 with TRBJ1-1; D perhaps matches TRBD1 (5 bases). CDR3 length: 16 amino acids. Deletions cut 0 bases from V and 6 bases from J, with 17 bases between. Germline CDR1 is SGHVS and CDR2 is FQNEAQ. The CDR3 loop is CASSLAFGRQGPEAFF. The DNA of the CDR3 is TGTGCCAGCAGCTTAGCATTTGGGCGGCAGGGCCCTGAAGCTTTCTTT.

This clone was found once. The rearrangement uses TRBV28 and TRBJ2-7; TRBD1 or TRBD2 may be the D gene (5 bases each). The germline gives CDR1 MDHEN, CDR2 SYDVKM. This CDR3 comprises 15 residues. V was shortened by 2 bases and J by 4 bases, with 15 bases between the two germline ends. CDR3 region: CASSLPDRGKYEQYF. The CDR3 nucleotides read TGTGCCAGCAGTTTACCCGACAGAGGGAAATACGAGCAGTACTTC.

V usage is TRBV6-5 and J usage is TRBJ2-7, with 10 bases that match TRBD2. The J segment lost 6 bases and the V segment lost 8 bases, leaving 7 bases of the junction unmatched. There are 13 residues in the CDR3. Germline V gene lookup returns CDR1 MNHEY and CDR2 SVGAGI. This chain's CDR3 is CASLPSGSSEQYF. DNA of the CDR3: TGTGCCAGCCTCCCTAGCGGGAGTTCCGAGCAGTACTTC.

Remarks on this clone: Sequence at one end of the junction differs from germline and may be a read error. The chain is built from TRBV7-7 and TRBJ2-1, with D maybe TRBD2 (6 bases). In germline, CDR1 is SSHAT, CDR2 FNYEAQ (reference sequence). This CDR3 is built from 13 residues. The CDR3 nucleotides are TGTGCTAGCAGCCTGACTAGTTACAATGAGCAGTTCTTC. As protein: CASSLTSYNEQFF.

The V call is TRBV7-8, the J call TRBJ1-2; TRBD1 is a possible D gene (6 bases). Germline-derived CDR1 and CDR2 are SGHVS and FQNEAQ. This CDR3 spans 14 amino acids. With 5 bases removed from V and 0 bases from J, the gap between germline ends came to 10 bases. CDR3 amino acids: CASSRGQSNYGYTF. CDR3 DNA sequence: TGTGCCAGCAGCCGAGGACAGTCTAACTATGGCTACACCTTC.

The genes are TRBV7-9 and TRBJ2-3; D could derive from TRBD1 or TRBD2 (5 bases each). This CDR3 has 15 residues. Per the germline V gene, CDR1 is SEHNR and CDR2 is FQNEAQ (reference sequence). V was trimmed by 1 base and J by 0 bases, leaving 8 bases between them. Written as DNA, the CDR3 is TGTGCCAGCAGCTTAGACGGGGCAAGCACAGATACGCAGTATTTT. It yields the protein CASSLDGASTDTQYF.

The chain recombines TRBV5-1 with TRBJ2-7; TRBD2 agrees at 15 bases. V lost 4 bases and J lost 5; bases outside the gene matches: 7. CDR1 and CDR2 (germline): SGHRS, YFSETQ. The length of the CDR3 is 16 residues. CDR3: CASSARTSGRVDEQYF. Written as DNA, the CDR3 is TGCGCCAGCAGCGCCCGGACTAGCGGGAGGGTCGACGAGCAGTACTTC. The full variable domain, its missing parts supplied by reference TRBV5-1 and TRBJ2-7, is KAGVTQTPRYLIKTRGQQVTLSCSPISGHRSVSWYQQTPGQGLQFLFEYFSETQRNKGNFPGRFSGRQFSNSRSEMNVSTLELGDSALYLCASSARTSGRVDEQYFGPGTRLTVT.

This clone was seen a single time. This chain connects TRBV6-1 to TRBJ2-2; D might be TRBD1 (5 bases). V lost 2 bases and J lost 1, with 8 bases in between. This CDR3 spans 15 amino acids. The germline V gene encodes CDR1 MNHNS and CDR2 SASEGT. CDR3 sequence reads: CASSERQGNTGELFF. The CDR3 DNA follows: TGTGCCAGCAGTGAACGGCAGGGGAACACCGGGGAGCTGTTTTTT.

The V and J genes are TRBV2 and TRBJ1-5; D gene ambiguous. CDR3 size: 18 residues. V lost 2 bases and J 4 bases, leaving 21 bases between the germline ends. Germline CDR1 is SNHLY and CDR2 is FYNNEI. The CDR3: CASSERRQVGRDNQPQHF. DNA for the CDR3: TGTGCCAGCAGTGAACGGCGTCAGGTGGGCCGAGATAATCAGCCCCAGCATTTT. Full variable domain (rest looked up from reference TRBV2 and TRBJ1-5): EPEVTQTPSHQVTQMGQEVILRCVPISNHLYFYWYRQILGQKVEFLVSFYNNEISEKSEIFDDQFSVERPDGSNFTLKIRSTKLEDSAMYFCASSERRQVGRDNQPQHFGDGTRLSIL.

The chain couples TRBV7-2 to TRBJ1-5; D is unclear. The CDR3 sequence is 14 residues long. Germline loops: CDR1 SGHTA, CDR2 FQGNSA. Trimming took 1 base from V and 6 from J, leaving 10 bases between them. This CDR3 reads CASSLGFTAQPQHF. The CDR3 DNA reads TGTGCCAGCAGCTTAGGTTTTACGGCTCAGCCCCAGCATTTT.

The rearrangement links TRBV30 to TRBJ2-7, with D unclear. The germline V and J ends were trimmed by 0 bases and 0 bases, with 6 bases remaining between them. Germline loops: CDR1 GTSNPN, CDR2 SVGIG (reference sequence). This CDR3 contains 13 residues. The DNA of the CDR3 is TGTGCCTGGAGTGTGTCGAACTCCTACGAGCAGTACTTC. Its translation: CAWSVSNSYEQYF. Complete variable domain (other parts from reference TRBV30 and TRBJ2-7): SQTIHQWPATLVQPVGSPLSLECTVEGTSNPNLYWYRQAAGRGLQLLFYSVGIGQISSEVPQNLSASRPQDRQFILSSKKLLLSDSGFYLCAWSVSNSYEQYFGPGTRLTVT.

This chain links TRBV7-9 with TRBJ2-3; 10 bases are shared with TRBD2. With 5 bases clipped from V and 3 bases from J, the junction kept 5 bases outside the gene matches. The germline gives CDR1 SEHNR, CDR2 FQNEAQ (reference sequence). This CDR3 region has 15 residues. CDR3 protein: CASSPRTSGTDTQYF. In DNA, the CDR3 is TGTGCCAGCAGCCCCCGGACTAGCGGAACAGATACGCAGTATTTT.